Included here is one TCR beta chain sequence, with context. Its target is not known. Adults of Caucasian background living in Nashville, Tennessee made up all donors. The data originate from a study of shared clonotypes between healthy human individuals. Regarding the study as a whole: The authors sampled blood alone, and tissue repertoires likely differ.

Only in-frame clones appear in the TCRdb table, and some are missing; sequencing was by immunoSEQ multiplex PCR. The table has about 1 million clones, about 70% seen once. The CDR3 extends over 16 amino acids. CDR1 and CDR2 (germline): SNHLY, FYNNEI. V was clipped by 1 base and J by 5 bases, with 17 bases between them. The TCR originated in a man aged 18 to 35 in good health. This chain joins TRBV2 and TRBJ1-1; D perhaps matches TRBD1 (6 bases). Specimen: memory CD4+ T cells sorted from blood. Documented subset: CD45RA-negative fraction. This chain's CDR3 is CASSEGQGRGGTEAFF. The CDR3 bases are TGTGCCAGCAGTGAAGGTCAGGGGAGAGGGGGGACTGAAGCTTTCTTT.